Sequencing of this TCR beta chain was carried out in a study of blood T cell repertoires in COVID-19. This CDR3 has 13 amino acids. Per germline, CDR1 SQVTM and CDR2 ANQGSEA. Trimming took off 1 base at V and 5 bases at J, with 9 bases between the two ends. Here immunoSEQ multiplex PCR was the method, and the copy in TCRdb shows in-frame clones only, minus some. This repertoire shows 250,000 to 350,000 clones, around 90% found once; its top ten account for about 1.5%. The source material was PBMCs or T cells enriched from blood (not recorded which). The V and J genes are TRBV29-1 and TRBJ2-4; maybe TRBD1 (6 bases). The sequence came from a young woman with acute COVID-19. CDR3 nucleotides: TGCAGCGTTGAAGGGACAGTCGAAAACATTCAGTACTTC. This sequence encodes CSVEGTVENIQYF.